A single sample gave rise to the 27 T cell receptor beta chains below, sequenced in a study of TIL therapy for anti-PD-1-resistant metastatic lung cancer. The libraries were made with immunoSEQ v3. Profiling relied on immunoSEQ multiplex PCR, and the TCRdb table lists in-frame clones only, not all of them. The profile covers tens of thousands of clones, with over 75% appearing a single time and just over 2.5% taken by the ten largest. Time point noted: pre-treatment sample, taken before nivolumab and TIL therapy. The input for sequencing was blood, taken at baseline. These receptors were taken from a person aged 30 to 80 with non-small cell lung cancer.

This chain connects TRBV24-1 to TRBJ1-4; D ambiguous. V was shortened by 5 bases and J by 8 bases, with 11 bases between the two germline ends. Per germline, CDR1 KGHDR and CDR2 SFDVKD. This CDR3 has 13 amino acids. The CDR3 protein is CATSGVSGEKLFF. Here the CDR3 DNA reads TGTGCCACCAGTGGCGTCTCTGGAGAAAAACTGTTTTTT.

This chain links TRBV30 with TRBJ2-4; tentatively, D is TRBD1 or TRBD2 (5 bases each). CDR1 is GTSNPN, CDR2 SVGIG, per germline (reference sequence). Trimming shortened V by 5 bases and J by 3 bases, and 11 bases separated the two germline ends. The CDR3 has 13 amino acids. As DNA, the CDR3 is TGTGCCTGGCTGGGACGGGGCAAAAACATTCAGTACTTC. It yields the protein CAWLGRGKNIQYF.

The chain uses TRBV13 and TRBJ1-1; D is ambiguous. Germline loops: CDR1 PRHDT, CDR2 FYEKMQ (reference sequence). The length of the CDR3 is 14 residues. V dropped 7 bases and J dropped 1 base, with 13 bases sitting between them. CDR3: CASNQVRQNTEAFF. The CDR3 DNA sequence: TGTGCCAGCAACCAGGTACGGCAGAACACTGAAGCTTTCTTT.

The V and J genes are TRBV5-8 and TRBJ1-1, with TRBD1 as a possible D gene (5 bases). This CDR3 has 15 residues. The V and J ends lost 2 bases and 1 base respectively, with 12 bases between them. The germline gives CDR1 SGHTS, CDR2 YDEGEE. The CDR3 nucleotides read TGTGCCAGCAGCTTCCTGGGACTGTCGAACACTGAAGCTTTCTTT. Amino acids: CASSFLGLSNTEAFF.

CDR3 coding DNA: TGTGCCAGCAGCGCGGACGGAAGTGTCTATGGCTACACCTTC. Protein product: CASSADGSVYGYTF. The genes are TRBV9 and TRBJ1-2; D is unclear. Germline-derived CDR1 and CDR2 are SGDLS and YYNGEE. The CDR3 contains 14 residues. V lost 3 bases, J lost 4 bases, and 13 bases lay in between.

V usage is TRBV28 and J usage is TRBJ1-2, with D possibly TRBD1 on 5 matching bases. CDR1 and CDR2 from the germline V gene are MDHEN and SYDVKM. Trimming stripped 9 bases from V and 4 bases from J, with 15 bases between. The CDR3 extends over 13 amino acids. This CDR3 is CASRQSSGYGYTF. Here the CDR3 DNA reads TGTGCCAGTCGACAGTCCTCAGGCTATGGCTACACCTTC.

V and J are TRBV2 and TRBJ2-5; no firm D call. The CDR3 spans 10 residues. The germline V gene has CDR1 SNHLY and CDR2 FYNNEI. V was pared by 8 bases and J by 5 bases, with 6 bases between. In nucleotides, the CDR3 is TGTGCCAGCGGAGAGGAGACCCAGTACTTC. As protein: CASGEETQYF.

The chain employs TRBV10-3 and TRBJ2-5; 7 bases agree with TRBD2. CDR1 is ENHRY and CDR2 is SYGVKD in the germline V gene. Losses at the gene ends were 11 bases for V and 2 bases for J; bases not matched to a gene: 11. The CDR3 covers 14 residues. The chain's CDR3 is CAAAGTTYQETQYF. CDR3 bases: TGTGCCGCCGCCGGGACTACCTATCAAGAGACCCAGTACTTC.

The chain uses TRBV24-1 and TRBJ2-5, with 10 bases matching TRBD2. Germline V gene data show CDR1 as KGHDR and CDR2 as SFDVKD. The CDR3 covers 14 residues. Trimming removed 3 bases from V and 5 bases from J; junction bases left unmatched: 2. This chain's CDR3 is CATSDIAGGETQYF. CDR3 bases: TGTGCCACCAGTGATATAGCGGGAGGCGAGACCCAGTACTTC.

This chain connects TRBV7-3 to TRBJ2-1; TRBD1 matches at 8 bases. CDR3 length equals 13 residues. V was pared by 4 bases and J by 7 bases, with 3 bases of the junction left unmatched. In germline, CDR1 is SGHTA, CDR2 FQGTGA. The CDR3: CASSSDRVNEQFF. For the CDR3, the DNA is TGTGCCAGCAGCTCGGACAGGGTTAATGAGCAGTTCTTC.

The V call is TRBV7-3, the J call TRBJ2-3, with 9 bases fitting TRBD1. The V segment lost 5 bases and the J segment 5 bases; nucleotides outside the gene matches: 5. Germline lookup yields CDR1 SGHTA and CDR2 FQGTGA. The CDR3 extends over 14 amino acids. The CDR3, as DNA: TGTGCCAGCAGCGTCGGGACAGGGTTAGATACGCAGTATTTT. Its translation is CASSVGTGLDTQYF.

This chain joins TRBV6-6 and TRBJ1-6; TRBD1 aligns across 7 bases. CDR3 length: 13 amino acids. Germline lookup yields CDR1 MNHNY and CDR2 SVGAGI (reference sequence). The ends lost 6 bases at V and 12 bases at J; junction bases unmatched: 8. CDR3 nucleotides: TGTGCCAGCAGACCCCGGGACAGCGGACCCCTCCACTTT. It encodes CASRPRDSGPLHF.

The chain is built from TRBV12-3 or TRBV12-4 and TRBJ2-7, with 7 bases fitting TRBD1. Unmatched junction bases numbered 1, after V lost 3 bases and J lost 5 bases. The CDR3 has 12 amino acids. CDR3 nucleotide sequence: TGTGCCAGCAGTTTCGGGACAGACGAGCAGTACTTC. As protein: CASSFGTDEQYF.

The genes are TRBV27 and TRBJ2-1; 9 bases fit TRBD2. The CDR3 is 16 amino acids. From germline, CDR1 is MNHEY and CDR2 SMNVEV (reference sequence). Losses at the gene ends were 4 bases for V and 5 bases for J; bases not matched to a gene: 9. In DNA form, the CDR3 reads TGTGCCAGCAGTTCGGGCGGACTAGCGAACAACAATGAGCAGTTCTTC. This codes for CASSSGGLANNNEQFF.

This chain joins TRBV6-5 and TRBJ1-1; D possibly corresponds to TRBD1 (6 bases). CDR3 length: 14 amino acids. The germline gives CDR1 MNHEY, CDR2 SVGAGI. Trimming took off 6 bases at V and 5 bases at J, with 16 bases between the two ends. CDR3 sequence: CASSLIQGWTEAFF. CDR3 DNA: TGTGCCAGCAGCCTGATTCAGGGGTGGACTGAAGCTTTCTTT.

Here the CDR3 DNA reads TGTGCCAGCAGCCTCTCTCGGGCTGAAGCTTTCTTT. Residues: CASSLSRAEAFF. The rearrangement links TRBV11-2 to TRBJ1-1, with D hard to call. Trimming took off 5 bases at V and 6 bases at J, with 10 bases between the two ends. The CDR3 consists of 12 residues. Germline-derived CDR1 and CDR2 are SGHAT and FQNNGV.

This clone was detected a few times. The J gene is TRBJ2-2, the V gene TRBV5-1; D might be TRBD1 (6 bases). Trimming shortened V by 1 base and J by 3 bases, and 7 bases separated the two germline ends. The CDR3 has 14 amino acids. The V gene's germline CDR1 is SGHRS and CDR2 YFSETQ. CDR3: CASSLTGHTGELFF. The DNA for the CDR3 is TGCGCCAGCAGCTTGACAGGGCACACCGGGGAGCTGTTTTTT.

The V and J genes are TRBV5-6 and TRBJ1-5; D unresolved. With 2 bases removed from V and 2 bases from J, the gap between germline ends came to 11 bases. Germline V gene sequence: CDR1 SGHDT, CDR2 YYEEEE. This CDR3 contains 15 residues. The CDR3 DNA sequence: TGTGCCAGCAGCTTAACTAAAGAAGGCAATCAGCCCCAGCATTTT. Protein: CASSLTKEGNQPQHF.

The rearrangement uses TRBV18 and TRBJ2-1, with D maybe TRBD2 (5 bases). The germline V gene has CDR1 KGHSH and CDR2 LQKENI. The germline V and J ends were trimmed by 0 bases and 8 bases, with 8 bases remaining between them. The CDR3 totals 13 residues. The CDR3 sequence: CASSPPNGDEQFF. CDR3 nucleotide sequence: TGTGCCAGCTCACCACCAAACGGGGATGAGCAGTTCTTC.

The chain carries TRBV5-1 and TRBJ2-3, with D hard to call. Germline loops: CDR1 SGHRS, CDR2 YFSETQ. Trimming pared 4 bases from V and 3 bases from J, leaving 6 bases between. The CDR3 consists of 12 residues. CDR3 nucleotide sequence: TGCGCCAGCAGCCGTGGTACAGATACGCAGTATTTT. Protein sequence: CASSRGTDTQYF.

The J gene is TRBJ2-3, the V gene TRBV5-1; a possible D gene is TRBD2 (6 bases). The germline V and J ends were trimmed by 4 bases and 2 bases, with 14 bases remaining between them. This CDR3 has 15 residues. Germline V gene lookup returns CDR1 SGHRS and CDR2 YFSETQ. CDR3 bases: TGCGCCAGCAGCCGCGGGACTCCCAACACAGATACGCAGTATTTT. Protein: CASSRGTPNTDTQYF.

This chain joins TRBV4-1 and TRBJ2-7, with TRBD1 identical over 7 bases. Germline CDR1 reads MGHRA; CDR2 reads YSYEKL. J lost 3 bases, V lost 0 bases, and 5 bases had no gene match. CDR3 length: 15 amino acids. This chain's CDR3 is CASSQDWGQYYEQYF. The CDR3 region has the DNA TGCGCCAGCAGCCAAGATTGGGGACAGTACTACGAGCAGTACTTC.

The chain has TRBV6-5 and TRBJ2-7; TRBD1 might be the D (6 bases). The CDR3 covers 14 residues. V was pared by 2 bases and J by 6 bases, with 14 bases between. Germline V gene sequence: CDR1 MNHEY, CDR2 SVGAGI. CDR3 amino acids: CASSYLSRGAEQYF. The DNA for the CDR3 is TGTGCCAGCAGTTACCTATCCAGGGGAGCCGAGCAGTACTTC.

The chain has TRBV5-1 and TRBJ2-7, with D unclear. The CDR3 is 12 amino acids. Trimming left V 0 bases short and J 7 bases short, with 8 bases between. The V gene's germline CDR1 is SGHRS and CDR2 YFSETQ. The CDR3 region is CASSLEVGEQYF. In DNA, the CDR3 is TGCGCCAGCAGCTTGGAGGTCGGGGAGCAGTACTTC.

Regarding this clone: At one end the junction does not follow the germline gene, possibly because of a read error. The chain recombines TRBV18 with TRBJ1-1, with D uncertain. The CDR3 spans 13 residues. Germline assignment: CDR1 KGHSH and CDR2 LQKENI. DNA for the CDR3: TGTGCCAGCTCAGTCGATGAGAACCCTGAAGCTTTCTTT. Amino acids: CASSVDENPEAFF.

The chain combines TRBV12-3 or TRBV12-4 with TRBJ1-2; D unclear. This CDR3 is 13 amino acids long. V dropped 1 base and J dropped 4 bases, with 7 bases sitting between them. The DNA for the CDR3 is TGTGCCAGCAGTTTAGGTGTCTCCTATGGCTACACCTTC. Translation: CASSLGVSYGYTF.

V and J are TRBV9 and TRBJ1-3, with D uncertain. Germline V CDR1 and CDR2: SGDLS, YYNGEE. V was clipped by 0 bases and J by 0 bases, with 10 bases between them. The CDR3 extends over 16 amino acids. The CDR3 protein is CASSVEAANSGNTIYF. The DNA of the CDR3 is TGTGCCAGCAGCGTAGAGGCAGCCAACTCTGGAAACACCATATATTTT.